The TCR beta chain under discussion was sequenced for a study of T cells in Graves' hyperthyroidism and ophthalmopathy (dated by TCRdb to the late 2010s). At the level of the whole study: Peripheral blood was sampled at the time of initial diagnosis, prior to any treatment. The paper reports TCR Vbeta CDR3 sequencing of 135 peripheral blood samples: fewer than 50 ophthalmopathy, approximately 74 hyperthyroidism and around 17 progressor patients. After blood sampling, hyperthyroidism patients were treated with methimazole at a starting dose of 30 mg daily, and ophthalmopathy patients were treated with high-dose intravenous methylprednisolone. Prospective prediction of ophthalmopathy was tested in an independent validation cohort of under 20 hyperthyroidism patients and 17 patients who later progressed to ophthalmopathy. The study also compared thyroid tissue and blood T-cell repertoires from a handful of Graves' hyperthyroidism patients. A discovery cohort of approximately 97 patients, roughly 45 with Graves' ophthalmopathy and approximately 57 with stable Graves' hyperthyroidism, was used to find distinguishing TCR V-J signatures. The roughly 100 discovery patients were randomly divided into training and test sets at a 7:3 ratio. Points the paper makes about the study in general: Blood samples also contained most of the expanded thyroid clonotypes (frequency above 0.001), which suggests that blood repertoires may reflect thyroid immune responses. Ophthalmopathy was separated from stable hyperthyroidism by a 13 V-J signature model, with approximately 90% sensitivity and roughly 84% specificity obtained in cross-validation and 80%/75% obtained in testing. No statistical method was used to fix the sample size in advance, and group allocation was not hidden from the investigators. During validation, the model predicted progression to ophthalmopathy a median of around six months ahead of onset, with roughly 65% sensitivity and about 72% specificity.

Graves' hyperthyroidism was defined as stable when no progression to ophthalmopathy occurred over 18 months of follow-up. Hyperthyroidism patients were newly diagnosed, had a disease duration of under 2 months, and were aged 18 to 65 years. The study excluded patients with uncontrolled infections, other autoimmune diseases, pregnancy or lactation. Diagnoses relied on clinical symptoms, serum thyroxine and TRAb, thyroid ultrasound and orbital computed tomography. Ficoll-Paque density gradient centrifugation was used to isolate PBMCs from 8 to 10 ml of fresh peripheral blood. Trizol reagent was used to extract total RNA, and RNA quality was then checked on an Agilent 2100 Bioanalyzer. TCR beta CDR3 regions were amplified from RNA transcripts. A first-round RT-PCR of the TCR CDR3 used the HTBI primer set with the Qiagen OneStep RT-PCR kit. Libraries were constructed in a second round of multiplex PCR, after which size selection and purification were performed. Paired-end sequencing of the libraries was performed with 100 bp reads on an Illumina HiSeq2000. Per the source publication's procedure: SOAPnuke was used to process the raw data, removing reads that contained adapters or uncalled bases, had a mean Phred below 15, or lacked an exact match to the constant primer or identifier. High-quality paired reads were merged using COPE v1.2.5, and each unique nucleotide sequence was defined as a clonotype. MiTCR v1.1 was used to align the clonotypes against IMGT TRBV, TRBD and TRBJ reference segments. The analysis included only V-J combinations with a frequency above 0.0001, which together covered 99.2% of the repertoires. A TCS score was defined as the ratio between F50 (clonal expansion) and ExV (chaos), using BLOSUM62-based TCRdist between CDR3 peptides within each V-J. Welch's t-statistics and random forest reduced just over 500 V-J features to 13, which were used in a naive Bayes classifier (R e1071). The public reads were reanalyzed by TCRdb: fastp trimming at Q25, MiXCR alignment, in-frame beta chains only. CDR3 protein sequences are deduplicated, and each keeps its most common genes and DNA. For this entry, the V and J calls and clone size follow TCRdb and not the study's own pipeline. The sample table records about 350,000 distinct CDR3 sequences; approximately 15% of these occur just once. The biggest ten clones account for approximately 23% of the sample.

In this sample, this clonotype turned up many times. This clone's antigen is unknown. Base qualities are not recorded, but no much larger clone differs from it by a single base. Trimming takes 6 bases off V and 4 bases off J; junction bases not matched to a gene: 6. Looking up the germline V gene (reference sequence) yields CDR1 MNHEY and CDR2 SMNVEV. CDR3 length: 13 amino acids, cysteine to phenylalanine. Only the CDR3 DNA is retained, 39 bases long and in frame from the first base. The receptor chain draws on TRBV27 and TRBJ2-7; the junction holds 7 bases that match TRBD1. This receptor was identified in a woman aged 25 to 39 with Graves' hyperthyroidism. Sequencing input: blood. Here the CDR3 is given as CASRATGQYEQYF. The sequence in DNA is TGTGCCAGCAGGGCGACAGGGCAATACGAGCAGTACTTC.